These 9 T cell receptor beta chains were all obtained from the same sample, sequenced in a study of cytomegalovirus exposure and HLA in healthy donors. Primers included in the PCR were 60 Vbeta and 13 Jbeta primers. Assay used: immunoSEQ multiplex PCR; TCRdb lists only in-frame clones, some missing. The table includes 180,000 or so clones, around 88% detected once. Sequencing was done on a sample of PBMCs. The receptors stem from a woman aged 25 to 39 in good health and CMV-seronegative.

The rearrangement uses TRBV25-1 and TRBJ2-5; 14 nucleotides agree with TRBD2. The CDR3 contains 18 residues. Germline V CDR1 and CDR2: MGHDK, SYGVNS. Trimming cost V 8 bases and J 3 bases; bases outside gene matches: 14. DNA for the CDR3: TGTGCCAGCTCTACCTTTGGCCCGACTAGCGGGGGGGAAGAGACCCAGTACTTC. This translates into CASSTFGPTSGGEETQYF. The complete variable domain, with remaining parts taken from reference TRBV25-1 and TRBJ2-5, reads EADIYQTPRYLVIGTGKKITLECSQTMGHDKMYWYQQDPGMELHLIHYSYGVNSTEKGDLSSESTVSRIRTEHFPLTLESARPSHTSQYLCASSTFGPTSGGEETQYFGPGTRLLVL.

The V call is TRBV10-2, the J call TRBJ1-1, with 7 bases fitting TRBD1. CDR1 and CDR2 from the germline V gene are WSHSY and SAAADI. The CDR3 has 14 residues. The V gene end was trimmed by 7 bases and the J gene end by 0 bases; junction bases not matched to a gene: 5. In DNA form, the CDR3 reads TGCGCCAGCACCCTGGGACAGATGAACACTGAAGCTTTCTTT. Its translation is CASTLGQMNTEAFF.

The chain carries TRBV6-6 and TRBJ2-1; TRBD2 agrees at 9 bases. CDR3 size: 14 residues. Looked up from germline, CDR1 is MNHNY and CDR2 is SVGAGI (reference sequence). The ends lost 5 bases at V and 8 bases at J; junction bases unmatched: 7. In DNA form, the CDR3 reads TGTGCCAGCAGTCATAAGCGGGAGGTCGATGAGCAGTTCTTC. This encodes CASSHKREVDEQFF.

The chain recombines TRBV5-1 with TRBJ1-2; TRBD1 matches 8 bases. V shed 4 bases and J 4 bases; nucleotides not matched to a gene: 9. Germline V gene data show CDR1 as SGHRS and CDR2 as YFSETQ. There are 15 residues in the CDR3. The CDR3 region is CASSPSDRVIYGYTF. The CDR3 DNA reads as TGCGCCAGCAGCCCCTCGGACAGGGTTATCTATGGCTACACCTTC.

The V call is TRBV9, the J call TRBJ1-2; the D is unclear. The CDR3 extends over 13 amino acids. Germline loops: CDR1 SGDLS, CDR2 YYNGEE. Between the trimmed V and J ends, which lost 3 bases and 7 bases, there was a span of 13 bases. This CDR3 is CASSGSGLFGYTF. The CDR3 region has the DNA TGTGCCAGCAGCGGGTCAGGCCTATTTGGCTACACCTTC.

This chain connects TRBV30 to TRBJ1-6; possible D gene TRBD1, 6 bases. Trimming took off 2 bases at V and 8 bases at J, with 10 bases between the two ends. The CDR3 loop spans 13 amino acids. Germline CDR1 reads GTSNPN; CDR2 reads SVGIG (reference sequence). The CDR3: CAWSSNRDSPLHF. The CDR3 DNA is TGTGCCTGGAGTTCAAACAGGGATTCACCCCTCCACTTT.

CDR3 coding DNA: TGTGCCAGCAGTGCCTCCGGGACTAGATACAATGAGCAGTTCTTC. Translating it yields CASSASGTRYNEQFF. The rearrangement joins TRBV13 to TRBJ2-1; 8 bases match TRBD2. CDR3 length equals 15 residues. Germline V gene sequence: CDR1 PRHDT, CDR2 FYEKMQ (reference sequence). The V segment lost 6 bases and the J segment 4 bases; nucleotides outside the gene matches: 8.

This sequence joins TRBV29-1 and TRBJ2-3; D is unresolved. The CDR3 sequence is 11 residues long. The V end lost 8 bases, the J end lost 5 bases, and 11 bases lay between the germline ends. Germline V gene data show CDR1 as SQVTM and CDR2 as ANQGSEA. The CDR3 DNA is TGCAGCATCCGATCGAGAGATACGCAGTATTTT. Translated: CSIRSRDTQYF.

The chain employs TRBV27 and TRBJ1-2, with TRBD1 identical over 7 bases. J gave up 8 bases and V 3 bases, and 6 bases lay outside the gene matches. The CDR3 is 13 amino acids. Germline V gene sequence: CDR1 MNHEY, CDR2 SMNVEV (reference sequence). CDR3 in DNA: TGTGCCAGCAGTTTCCGACAGGGCAGAGGCTACACCTTC. This encodes CASSFRQGRGYTF.